This entry describes one T cell receptor (beta chain). Trimming took off 5 bases at V and 4 bases at J, with 11 bases between the two ends. The CDR3 length is 14 residues. Per germline, CDR1 MDHEN and CDR2 SYDVKM. TCRdb re-derived calls from the 5' RACE reads in MiXCR, one entry per CDR3 protein. The table has 40,000 to 60,000 distinct CDR3 sequences, 14% to 15% seen once. This record belongs to a study of T cells of healthy individuals. This sequence joins TRBV28 and TRBJ1-4; D unresolved. This sequence was found in a human donor in good health. CDR3 protein: CASSLSGFNEKLFF. CDR3 in DNA: TGTGCCAGCAGTCTTTCCGGCTTTAATGAAAAACTGTTTTTT.